This T cell receptor (beta chain) is drawn from a study of blood T cell repertoires in COVID-19 (TCRdb year 2020). For the wider study: Collaborator samples came from the United States, Italy and Spain and covered acute and convalescent phases of COVID-19. The prospective study material was composed of cDNA or gDNA derived from T cells, B-cell-depleted T cells, or PBMCs. The dataset comprised deeply sampled blood TCRbeta repertoires from subjects exposed to, actively infected with, or recovered from COVID-19. The repertoires were released in a freely available public database intended as a resource for research on the immune response to SARS-CoV-2. Samples were obtained from the ongoing ImmuneRACE study (first 160 participants) and from over a thousand subjects provided by 6 global collaborators. The sample metadata nearly always contained a de-identified subject ID, COVID-19 status, age in years and sex. Where available, HLA class I and class II types were taken from metadata supplied by the sample provider and were not determined by assay-based typing.

At the junction V is shortened by 6 bases and J by 7 bases, with 16 bases in between. The germline V gene specifies MDHEN as CDR1 and SYDVKM as CDR2. The CDR3 spans 14 residues, from the cysteine through the phenylalanine. Of all the DNA, just the CDR3 is kept, 42 bases in frame from base 1. General conclusions and limits of the study: The quantity of clinical and demographic metadata differed by source and by participant and was supplied without curation.

Samples from volunteer blood donors who had recovered from COVID-19 were contributed by a second Seattle source. The collaborating institutions used their own protocols to collect whole blood in K2EDTA tubes. For TCRbeta analysis, collaborator samples were shipped as frozen whole blood, as isolated PBMCs, or as DNA extracted from either sample type. A note on this clone: Its antigen has not been determined. Per-base quality was not reported, and no clone a single base away is much larger than it.

The immunoSEQ Assay, a bias-controlled multiplex PCR, was used to amplify TCRbeta CDR3 regions from genomic DNA. From the authors' description of their analysis: The number of nucleated cells in each sample was estimated from the amplification of reference gene primers within the assay. To quantify the absolute abundance of each unique TCRbeta CDR3 rearrangement, sequence reads were collapsed and filtered. For each sample, productive Simpson clonality was calculated as the square root of Simpson's diversity index over productive rearrangements. The clones in this table, taken by TCRdb from immuneACCESS, are in-frame only. Not every clone is retained; where verified, under half of the shortfall comes from an unresolved V gene, and the cause of the rest is unknown. V, J and clone size were drawn from that table, and D and trimming were deduced from the DNA. The sample has about 310,000 clones on record, around 87% of them singletons. The ten largest account for approximately 7.8% of the sample.

The sequence joins TRBV28 to TRBJ1-5; perhaps TRBD1 is the D gene, with 6 bases matching. Sequenced input: peripheral blood. The TCR comes from a woman in her 50s who had recovered from COVID-19. The nucleotide sequence is given as TGTGCCAGCAGGGCCGGCGGGGGGCTGCAGCCCCAGCATTTT. Its coded protein is CASRAGGGLQPQHF.